The clone carrying this T cell receptor beta chain was observed a few times. Its specificity is unknown. PCR amplification relied on 60 Vbeta primers (plus 13 Jbeta primers). Repertoires were generated with immunoSEQ multiplex PCR, while TCRdb's copy carries only in-frame clones and drops some. Here the sample spans 160,000 or so clones, 80% to 85% being singletons. Donors in the study were healthy people who gave bone marrow. The data derive from a study of cytomegalovirus exposure and HLA in healthy donors. The study, taken as a whole, reports: The study listed 150 to 200 cytomegalovirus-associated TCR beta chains. Highly shared variants forming one cluster were likely a sequencing artifact.

Per the germline V gene, CDR1 is SGHRS and CDR2 is YFSETQ. V lost 3 bases, J lost 1 base, and 4 bases stayed unmatched. The CDR3 covers 15 residues. Source material: PBMCs. The sequence came from a man aged 30 to 39 in good health and CMV-seronegative. The genes are TRBV5-1 and TRBJ2-3; 8 bases align to TRBD2. This CDR3 is CASSSAGAGTDTQYF. CDR3 coding DNA: TGCGCCAGCAGCTCAGCGGGGGCTGGCACAGATACGCAGTATTTT.